The 8 T cell receptor beta chains below were found in one sample sequenced in a study of shared clonotypes between healthy human individuals. The method was immunoSEQ multiplex PCR; TCRdb's version includes in-frame clones alone and lacks a portion of them. The table includes a few million clones, around nine tenths detected once. Input material: naive CD4+ T cells sorted from blood. Subset indicated: CD45RA+ positively selected. All receptors derive from a man aged 18 to 29 in good health.

The rearrangement links TRBV19 to TRBJ2-4; tentative D call: TRBD2 (6 bases). Between the trimmed V and J ends, which lost 7 bases and 6 bases, there was a span of 13 bases. This CDR3 has 13 residues. Germline values: CDR1 LNHDA, CDR2 SQIVND (reference sequence). The CDR3 DNA is TGTGCCAGTATCCGTAGGGACTCAAACATTCAGTACTTC. It is translated as CASIRRDSNIQYF.

Turning to this clone: The sample contains more than one DNA sequence encoding this CDR3. The chain joins TRBV2 to TRBJ1-1, with D tentatively TRBD1 (5 bases). Germline CDR1 and CDR2: SNHLY and FYNNEI. This CDR3 spans 14 amino acids. V lost 1 base and J lost 0, with 6 bases in between. The CDR3 protein is CASSEEGMNTEAFF. In DNA form, the CDR3 reads TGTGCCAGCAGTGAAGAGGGGATGAACACTGAAGCTTTCTTT. The full variable domain, its missing parts supplied by reference TRBV2 and TRBJ1-1, is EPEVTQTPSHQVTQMGQEVILRCVPISNHLYFYWYRQILGQKVEFLVSFYNNEISEKSEIFDDQFSVERPDGSNFTLKIRSTKLEDSAMYFCASSEEGMNTEAFFGQGTRLTVV.

This chain connects TRBV5-1 to TRBJ2-7; 9 positions agree with TRBD1. CDR3 length equals 13 residues. The V gene end was trimmed by 4 bases and the J gene end by 2 bases; junction bases not matched to a gene: 1. Germline V gene sequence: CDR1 SGHRS, CDR2 YFSETQ. The CDR3 loop is CASSGTGTYEQYF. The CDR3, as DNA: TGCGCCAGCAGCGGGACAGGGACCTACGAGCAGTACTTC.

As to this clone: Other DNA sequences in the same sample also yield this CDR3. V gene TRBV6-6 combines with J gene TRBJ1-5; D is undetermined. CDR1 is MNHNY, CDR2 SVGAGI, per germline (reference sequence). This CDR3 is built from 14 residues. V gave up 2 bases and J gave up 0 bases, with 5 bases separating them. CDR3 residues: CASSYGDSNQPQHF. CDR3 DNA: TGTGCCAGCAGTTACGGGGATAGCAATCAGCCCCAGCATTTT.

The chain joins TRBV6-5 to TRBJ2-7; 8 nucleotides line up with TRBD2. Germline assignment: CDR1 MNHEY and CDR2 SVGAGI. V lost 6 bases and J lost 7; bases outside the gene matches: 14. This CDR3 spans 15 amino acids. The CDR3 nucleotides read TGTGCCAGCAGCTGGAGGCGGGGGGCAATTCGGGAGCAGTACTTC. Translated, it gives CASSWRRGAIREQYF.

A single count supports this clone. This sequence joins TRBV7-8 and TRBJ1-5; D uncertain. The V end lost 1 base, the J end lost 8 bases, and 9 bases lay between the germline ends. The CDR3 covers 13 residues. CDR1 is SGHVS, CDR2 FQNEAQ, per germline. The CDR3: CASSLGAAEPQHF. The CDR3 DNA follows: TGTGCCAGCAGCTTAGGTGCCGCTGAGCCCCAGCATTTT.

This clone was detected only a few times. This specimen includes other DNA sequences encoding the same CDR3. CDR3 bases: TGTGCCAGCACGCGAGGGGTAGAGACCCAGTACTTC. Translation: CASTRGVETQYF. The rearrangement uses TRBV2 and TRBJ2-5; D may correspond to TRBD1 or TRBD2 (5 bases each). The CDR3 is 12 residues long. With 7 bases removed from V and 4 bases from J, the gap between germline ends came to 10 bases. Germline V CDR1 and CDR2: SNHLY, FYNNEI.

The rearrangement links TRBV29-1 to TRBJ2-7; 10 bases agree with TRBD1. The CDR3 is 14 residues long. Germline-derived CDR1 and CDR2 are SQVTM and ANQGSEA. V trimming: 5 bases; J trimming: 3 bases; junction bases outside the gene matches: 7. As DNA, the CDR3 is TGCAGCGTTATTATGGGGGACAGGGGCTACGAGCAGTACTTC. Translation: CSVIMGDRGYEQYF.